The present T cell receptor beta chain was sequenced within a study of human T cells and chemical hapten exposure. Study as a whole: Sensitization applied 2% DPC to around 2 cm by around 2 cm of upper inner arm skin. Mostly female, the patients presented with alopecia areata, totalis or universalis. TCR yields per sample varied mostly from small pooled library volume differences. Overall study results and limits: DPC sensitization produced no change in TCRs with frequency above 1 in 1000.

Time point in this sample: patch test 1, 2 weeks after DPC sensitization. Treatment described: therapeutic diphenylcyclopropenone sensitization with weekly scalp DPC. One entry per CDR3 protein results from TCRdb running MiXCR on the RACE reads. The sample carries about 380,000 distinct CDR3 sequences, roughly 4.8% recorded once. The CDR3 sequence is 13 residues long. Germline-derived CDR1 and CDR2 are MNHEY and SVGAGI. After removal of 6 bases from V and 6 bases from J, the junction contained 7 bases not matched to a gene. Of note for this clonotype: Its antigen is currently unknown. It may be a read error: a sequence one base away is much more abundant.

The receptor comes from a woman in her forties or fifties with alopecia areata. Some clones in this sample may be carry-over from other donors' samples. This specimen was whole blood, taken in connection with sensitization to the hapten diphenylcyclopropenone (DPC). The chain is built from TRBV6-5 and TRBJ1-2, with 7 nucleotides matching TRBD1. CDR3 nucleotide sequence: TGTGCCAGCAGGCCGTACAGGGGTAATGGCTACACCTTC. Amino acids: CASRPYRGNGYTF.